This T cell receptor (beta chain) is drawn from a study of blood T cell repertoires in COVID-19. Across the study: Researchers got acute and convalescent COVID-19 samples from the United States, Italy and Spain. The cDNA or gDNA used as material had been derived from T cells, B-cell-depleted T cells, or PBMCs.

In germline, CDR1 is SQVTM, CDR2 ANQGSEA. V shed 0 bases and J 3 bases; nucleotides not matched to a gene: 14. This CDR3 is built from 18 residues. In the original workflow: Scientists estimated how many nucleated cells there were by amplifying reference gene primers. Some clones are missing from TCRdb's copy, which holds only in-frame ones; the method was immunoSEQ multiplex PCR. V, J and clone size reflect that table, while D and trimming were determined from the DNA. The table lists some 140,000 clones, about four fifths of them singletons. This TCR was sampled from a man aged 60-69 years with acute or convalescent COVID-19. The genes are TRBV29-1 and TRBJ2-7; 10 bases match TRBD1. Source material: peripheral blood. As DNA, the CDR3 is TGCAGCGTTGAAGATGTCCGAGTGACAGGGGGCAAGATCTACGAGCAGTACTTC. Translating gives CSVEDVRVTGGKIYEQYF.